The source of this TCR beta chain is a study of T cells after yellow fever vaccination. TCRdb independently ran MiXCR on the 5' RACE reads; one entry per CDR3 protein. Among tens of thousands of distinct CDR3 sequences listed, approximately 7% were seen once. The receptor was derived from a man younger than 30 who received the YFV17D yellow fever vaccine. Material: CD8+ T cells sorted from PBMCs, obtained 5 days after the first yellow fever vaccination.

CDR3 DNA: TGTGCCAGCAGTTTATGGGGACAGGGGGGCCAGGTATCTAACGAGCAGTACTTC. It yields the protein CASSLWGQGGQVSNEQYF. The chain couples TRBV28 to TRBJ2-7; 11 bases fit TRBD1. Losses at the gene ends were 0 bases for V and 5 bases for J; bases not matched to a gene: 12. The CDR3 covers 18 residues. Germline V gives CDR1 MDHEN, CDR2 SYDVKM.